This TCR beta chain was documented in a study of blood T cell dynamics during melanoma immunotherapy. Turning to the study itself: Patients with metastatic melanoma got pembrolizumab or nivolumab-ipilimumab as first-line care.

This CDR3 has 13 residues. V was pared by 8 bases and J by 2 bases, with 12 bases between. CDR1 and CDR2 (germline): MRHNA, SNTAGT. As for time point: week 3, after first cycle of checkpoint inhibitor. Sampling occurred pretreatment (T0) and at week 3 (W3), after cycle one of checkpoint blockade. Response was assessed by RECIST 1.1 at 12 weeks, except a couple of rapid progressors. Prior systemic cancer therapy, immunosuppressant use and other active malignancies excluded patients. The assay was immunoSEQ multiplex PCR, and TCRdb's table has in-frame clones only and misses some. The sample has roughly 30,000 clones; roughly 83% are singletons.

The J gene is TRBJ1-2, the V gene TRBV6-4, with D perhaps matching TRBD1 (5 bases). The starting material was blood, obtained from a patient treated with checkpoint blockade. This TCR came from a human donor with melanoma. The DNA of the CDR3 is TGTGCCAGCCGAAGGGGCAGGAACTATGGCTACACCTTC. As protein: CASRRGRNYGYTF.